The T cell receptor (beta chain) under discussion was sequenced for a study of cytomegalovirus exposure and HLA in healthy donors. Study context: The same platform was used for the 110 or so validation repertoires and the approximately 700 first-cohort repertoires, a later analysis reported.

The germline V gene encodes CDR1 SQVTM and CDR2 ANQGSEA. V lost 7 bases to trimming and J lost 4 bases; unmatched junction nucleotides: 10. CDR3 length: 15 residues. Worth noting for this clone: Antigen specificity is unknown.

Study results and caveats: Reports described diagnosis of cytomegalovirus status by the classifier as highly specific and sensitive. Most observed TCR sequences were rare, whereas some public TCRs were detected in many donors.

Libraries were prepared by immunoSEQ multiplex PCR; TCRdb keeps only in-frame clonotypes and omits some of them. Altogether some 150,000 clones are present, approximately 90% being singletons, with the ten largest covering under 8%. The sequence was collected from a woman aged 25 to 39 in good health and CMV-seropositive. The chain carries TRBV29-1 and TRBJ2-5; TRBD1 matches at 12 bases. The sequenced sample consisted of PBMCs. CDR3: CSARTRDRGRETQYF. CDR3 in DNA: TGCAGCGCGCGAACGAGGGACAGGGGGCGAGAGACCCAGTACTTC.